This T cell receptor beta chain was observed in a study of regulatory T cells in long-lasting Graves disease. Specified time point: newly diagnosed GD, antithyroid drugs for less than 3 months. TCR sequences were obtained from RNA taken from PBMCs. Diagnosing Graves' disease relied on the American Thyroid Association guidelines. CDR3-region Arm-PCR and iRepertoire HTBI primers produced the TCR beta libraries. MiXCR, applied by TCRdb to the multiplex PCR reads, yields one record per CDR3 protein. Counted here are hundreds of thousands of distinct CDR3 sequences, under 20% occurring once; the ten biggest clones make up about 17%. This clonotype was detected many times. The CDR3 covers 13 residues. Trimming pared 4 bases from V and 2 bases from J, leaving 9 bases between. The germline gives CDR1 MGHDK, CDR2 SYGVNS. This sample also belongs to another study, concerning T cells in Graves' hyperthyroidism and ophthalmopathy.

The gene calls are TRBV25-1 and TRBJ2-7; D unresolved. The sequence was collected from a woman aged 25 to 39 with Graves disease. The source material was peripheral blood mononuclear cells (PBMCs), sampled at new diagnosis, from a patient treated with antithyroid drugs. The CDR3 here is CASSVGLTYEQYF. The CDR3, as DNA: TGTGCCAGCAGTGTTGGCTTGACCTACGAGCAGTACTTC.